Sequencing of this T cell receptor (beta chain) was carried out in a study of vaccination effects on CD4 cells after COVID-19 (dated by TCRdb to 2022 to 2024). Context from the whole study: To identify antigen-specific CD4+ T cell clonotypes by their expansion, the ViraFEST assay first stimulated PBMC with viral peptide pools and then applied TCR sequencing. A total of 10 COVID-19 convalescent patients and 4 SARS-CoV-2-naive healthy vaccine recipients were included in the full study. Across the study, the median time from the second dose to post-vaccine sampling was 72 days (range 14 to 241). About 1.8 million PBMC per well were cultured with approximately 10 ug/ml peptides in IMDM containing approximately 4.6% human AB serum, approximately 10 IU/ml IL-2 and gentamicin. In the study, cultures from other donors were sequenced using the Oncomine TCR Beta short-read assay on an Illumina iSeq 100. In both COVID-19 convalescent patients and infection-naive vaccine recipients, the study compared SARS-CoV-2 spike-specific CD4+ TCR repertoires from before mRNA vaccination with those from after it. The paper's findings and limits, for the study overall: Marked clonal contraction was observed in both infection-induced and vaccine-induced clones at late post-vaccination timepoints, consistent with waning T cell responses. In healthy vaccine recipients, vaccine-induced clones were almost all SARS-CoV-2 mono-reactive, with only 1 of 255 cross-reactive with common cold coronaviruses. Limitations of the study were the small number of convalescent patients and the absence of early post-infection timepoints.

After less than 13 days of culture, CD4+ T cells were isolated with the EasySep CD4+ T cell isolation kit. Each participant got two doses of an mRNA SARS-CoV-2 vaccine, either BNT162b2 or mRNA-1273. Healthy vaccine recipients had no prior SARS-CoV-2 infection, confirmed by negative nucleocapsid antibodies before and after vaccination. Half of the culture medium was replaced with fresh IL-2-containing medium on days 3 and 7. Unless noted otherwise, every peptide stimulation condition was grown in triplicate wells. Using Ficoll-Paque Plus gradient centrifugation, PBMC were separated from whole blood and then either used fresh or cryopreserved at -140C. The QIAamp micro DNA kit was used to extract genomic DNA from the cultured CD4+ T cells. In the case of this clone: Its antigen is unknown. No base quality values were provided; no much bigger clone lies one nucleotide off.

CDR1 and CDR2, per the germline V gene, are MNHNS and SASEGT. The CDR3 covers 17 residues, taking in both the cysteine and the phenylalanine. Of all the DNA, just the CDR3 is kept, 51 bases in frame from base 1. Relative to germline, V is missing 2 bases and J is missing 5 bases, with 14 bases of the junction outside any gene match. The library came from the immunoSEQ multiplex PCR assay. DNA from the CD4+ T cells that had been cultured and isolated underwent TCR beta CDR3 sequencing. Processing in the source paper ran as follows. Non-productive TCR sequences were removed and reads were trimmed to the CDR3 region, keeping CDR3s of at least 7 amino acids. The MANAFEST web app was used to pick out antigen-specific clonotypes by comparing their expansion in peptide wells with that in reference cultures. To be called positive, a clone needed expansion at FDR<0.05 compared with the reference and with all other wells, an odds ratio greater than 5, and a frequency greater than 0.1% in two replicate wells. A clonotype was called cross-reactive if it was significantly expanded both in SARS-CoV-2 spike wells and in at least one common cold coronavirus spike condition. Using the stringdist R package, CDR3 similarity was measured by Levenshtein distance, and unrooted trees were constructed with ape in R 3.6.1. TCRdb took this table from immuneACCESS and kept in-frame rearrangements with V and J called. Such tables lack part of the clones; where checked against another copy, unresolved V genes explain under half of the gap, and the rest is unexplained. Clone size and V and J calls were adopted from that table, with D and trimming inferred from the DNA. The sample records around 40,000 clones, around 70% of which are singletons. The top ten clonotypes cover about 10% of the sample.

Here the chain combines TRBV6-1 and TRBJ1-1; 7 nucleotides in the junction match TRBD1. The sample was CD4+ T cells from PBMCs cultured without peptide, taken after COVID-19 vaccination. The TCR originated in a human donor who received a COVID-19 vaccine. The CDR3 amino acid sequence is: CASSETRGRDIRTEAFF. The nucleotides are TGTGCCAGCAGTGAAACCAGGGGGAGGGATATACGGACTGAAGCTTTCTTT.